This T cell receptor (beta chain) is from a study of patients and donors after allogeneic stem cell transplantation. Germline V gene lookup returns CDR1 SGHTA and CDR2 FQGTGA. This CDR3 has 16 amino acids. With 4 bases clipped from V and 4 bases from J, the junction kept 10 bases outside the gene matches. TCRdb called the RT-PCR reads again in MiXCR, with one record for every CDR3 protein. The sample includes about a million distinct CDR3 sequences, about 20% of them seen just once. This clonotype was sampled from a human donor who was either an allogeneic HSCT recipient or a stem cell or donor lymphocyte infusion donor (not recorded which). It is not recorded whose cells these are; they may come from a transplant donor. Sequenced material: blood, either unsorted or a sorted T cell fraction (not recorded which). The rearrangement links TRBV7-3 to TRBJ2-3, with 8 positions matching TRBD1. In DNA form, the CDR3 reads TGTGCCAGCAGCTCCTCGCGACCAGGGGGCGCAGATACGCAGTATTTT. Translating it yields CASSSSRPGGADTQYF.